The 9 T cell receptor beta chains below come from one sample, sequenced in a study of cytomegalovirus exposure and HLA in healthy donors. Vbeta (60) and Jbeta (13) primers were used in the PCR. Measured with immunoSEQ multiplex PCR; TCRdb has only the in-frame clones, and not every one. Of under 150,000 clones listed, 70% to 80% are singletons. Sequencing was carried out using PBMCs. These receptors were taken from a man younger than 45 in good health and CMV-seropositive.

This chain uses TRBV6-5 with TRBJ2-7; tentatively, D is TRBD1 (6 bases). CDR3 length: 16 amino acids. V was shortened by 2 bases and J by 1 base, with 15 bases between the two germline ends. CDR1 is MNHEY and CDR2 is SVGAGI in the germline V gene. CDR3 in DNA: TGTGCCAGCAGTTACGTCGAAGGCAGGGGTTCCTACGAGCAGTACTTC. Translation: CASSYVEGRGSYEQYF.

The rearrangement uses TRBV5-4 and TRBJ1-1; 9 bases map to TRBD1. The junction had 3 bases not matched to a gene; V was cut back by 5 bases and J by 4 bases. The CDR3 is 13 amino acids. Germline assignment: CDR1 SGHNT and CDR2 YYREEE (reference sequence). Here the CDR3 reads CASRTGGRTEAFF. The DNA of the CDR3 is TGTGCCAGCAGGACAGGGGGTCGCACTGAAGCTTTCTTT.

The rearrangement links TRBV7-9 to TRBJ1-1; D is ambiguous. There are 14 residues in the CDR3. Germline CDR1 and CDR2: SEHNR and FQNEAQ (reference sequence). V was shortened by 1 base and J by 3 bases, with 9 bases between the two germline ends. In DNA form, the CDR3 reads TGTGCCAGCAGCTTAGGAGGGAAGGACACTGAAGCTTTCTTT. Protein: CASSLGGKDTEAFF.

This clone was detected only once. The V and J genes are TRBV9 and TRBJ2-2, with D uncertain. This CDR3 is built from 14 residues. Germline V gene lookup returns CDR1 SGDLS and CDR2 YYNGEE. V shed 4 bases and J shed 0 bases, with 7 bases lying between them. The chain's CDR3 is CASSSRANTGELFF. The DNA of the CDR3 is TGTGCCAGCAGCTCTCGAGCGAACACCGGGGAGCTGTTTTTT.

V gene TRBV4-2 combines with J gene TRBJ2-4; tentative D call: TRBD1 (6 bases). With 5 bases removed from V and 4 bases from J, the gap between germline ends came to 12 bases. CDR1 is LGHNA and CDR2 is YNFKEQ in the germline V gene. The CDR3 runs to 14 residues. The CDR3 is CASSDRNGKNIQYF. The CDR3 DNA is TGTGCCAGCAGCGACAGGAATGGGAAAAACATTCAGTACTTC.

This chain joins TRBV28 and TRBJ2-3, with 8 positions matching TRBD2. Germline values: CDR1 MDHEN, CDR2 SYDVKM. With 6 bases clipped from V and 2 bases from J, the junction kept 7 bases outside the gene matches. The CDR3 totals 15 residues. The CDR3 coding sequence is TGTGCCAGCAGCTTTACTAGCGGATACACAGATACGCAGTATTTT. As protein: CASSFTSGYTDTQYF.

This clone was seen just once. The genes are TRBV19 and TRBJ1-6; D gene unclear. Between the trimmed V and J ends, which lost 1 base and 4 bases, there was a span of 5 bases. The CDR3 loop spans 14 amino acids. Per the germline V gene, CDR1 is LNHDA and CDR2 is SQIVND (reference sequence). CDR3 in amino acids: CASSIGPYNSPLHF. The CDR3 DNA sequence: TGTGCCAGTAGTATAGGTCCGTATAATTCACCCCTCCACTTT.

The table lists this clone with a count of one. The V call is TRBV7-3, the J call TRBJ2-1; D is unresolved. V dropped 1 base and J dropped 8 bases, with 18 bases sitting between them. Per the germline V gene, CDR1 is SGHTA and CDR2 is FQGTGA. This CDR3 has 16 residues. CDR3: CASSLIPGGIVHEQFF. The CDR3 bases are TGTGCCAGCAGCTTAATCCCTGGTGGTATAGTACATGAGCAGTTCTTC.

This clone was seen once. V and J are TRBV5-1 and TRBJ2-3; no reliable D call. The V gene lost 0 bases and the J gene lost 3 bases, with 11 bases spanning the gap. CDR3 length equals 15 residues. Looked up from germline, CDR1 is SGHRS and CDR2 is YFSETQ. In DNA form, the CDR3 reads TGCGCCAGCAGCTTGGACCCTAGAACGACAGATACGCAGTATTTT. It specifies CASSLDPRTTDTQYF.